The next 7 T cell receptor beta chains were all read from a single sample in a study of blood T cells in healthy people across ages. A second PCR, run for roughly 7 to 11 cycles, used a sample-barcoded 5' primer plus a J-beta primer mix. TCRdb re-called the 5' RACE reads through MiXCR, storing one row per CDR3 protein. The sample carries 1.5 million to 2 million distinct CDR3 sequences, 49% recorded once. Sequencing used blood. These receptors originate from a middle-aged woman in good health.

This sequence joins TRBV3-1 and TRBJ2-1, with D possibly being TRBD2 (5 bases). Germline lookup yields CDR1 LGHDT and CDR2 YNNKEL (reference sequence). Trimming removed 4 bases from V and 5 bases from J, with 12 bases in between. The CDR3 covers 14 residues. CDR3 DNA sequence: TGTGCCAGCAGCCCGCGGGCAGGAGACAATGAGCAGTTCTTC. It codes for CASSPRAGDNEQFF.

This chain links TRBV15 with TRBJ2-3, with D possibly called TRBD1 or TRBD2 (5 bases each). Deletions cut 4 bases from V and 5 bases from J, with 19 bases between. This CDR3 region has 16 residues. CDR1 and CDR2 (germline): LNHNV, YYDKDF (reference sequence). For the CDR3, the DNA is TGTGCCACCAGCATAGACTTGACGAGGGGCCTAGATACGCAGTATTTT. Translating gives CATSIDLTRGLDTQYF.

The rearrangement uses TRBV12-3 or TRBV12-4 and TRBJ2-2; 7 bases map to TRBD1. The CDR3 length is 16 residues. V gave up 5 bases and J gave up 4 bases; unmatched junction bases: 10. The CDR3 loop reads CASSPWTGPPTGELFF. The CDR3 nucleotides are TGTGCCAGCAGTCCGTGGACAGGACCACCCACCGGGGAGCTGTTTTTT.

V is TRBV20-1 and J is TRBJ2-7, with a tentative D call TRBD2 (5 bases). The V gene's germline CDR1 is DFQATT and CDR2 SNEGSKA (reference sequence). V was trimmed by 6 bases and J by 2 bases, leaving 14 bases between them. The CDR3 has 13 amino acids. The CDR3 DNA is TGCAGTGCCATCCAGCGGCCCCCCTACGAGCAGTACTTC. It specifies CSAIQRPPYEQYF.

The chain employs TRBV28 and TRBJ2-3; 9 nucleotides line up with TRBD1. The J segment lost 6 bases and the V segment lost 5 bases, leaving 6 bases of the junction unmatched. Germline V gene sequence: CDR1 MDHEN, CDR2 SYDVKM. The CDR3 runs to 14 residues. In DNA, the CDR3 is TGTGCCAGCAGTGGGGACAGGGCAAGGGATACGCAGTATTTT. Protein sequence: CASSGDRARDTQYF.

This clonotype was observed at least ten times. The rearrangement links TRBV11-1 to TRBJ2-5; D is uncertain. V was clipped by 6 bases and J by 4 bases, with 18 bases between them. The CDR3 has 15 amino acids. CDR1 SGHAT and CDR2 FQDESV come from the germline V gene (reference sequence). This CDR3 reads CASRASRISRETQYF. The CDR3 DNA is TGTGCCAGCAGGGCCTCTAGGATCTCTCGAGAGACCCAGTACTTC.

This clonotype has more than one count but fewer than ten. This rearrangement joins TRBV12-3 or TRBV12-4 to TRBJ2-5; possible D gene TRBD1, 6 bases. The CDR3 spans 15 residues. V was trimmed by 7 bases and J by 5 bases, leaving 20 bases between them. CDR3 DNA sequence: TGTGCCAGCATACTTGGGAACACAGGGCAGGAGACCCAGTACTTC. It encodes CASILGNTGQETQYF.